The 15 T cell receptor beta chains presented below share a single source sample, sequenced in a study of a mutant IDH1 vaccine in newly diagnosed glioma. These receptors have no identified antigens. Time point: week 5, during vaccination. Every vaccination contained 300 ug of the mutant IDH1 20-mer peptide and was paired with topical imiquimod. Generated by immunoSEQ multiplex PCR, the TCRdb table keeps only in-frame clones and is missing some. The data show about 26,000 clones, roughly 84% seen once. Sequenced material: PBMCs, taken from a glioma patient whose treatment included an IDH1 peptide vaccine. The source is a middle-aged man with glioma. Some clones in this sample may be carry-over from other donors' samples.

The genes are TRBV14 and TRBJ1-1; maybe TRBD1 (5 bases). Germline values: CDR1 SGHDN, CDR2 FVKESK. V was shortened by 3 bases and J by 4 bases, with 12 bases between the two germline ends. This CDR3 region has 14 residues. The CDR3 DNA follows: TGTGCCAGCAGCCAGAGCAGGGAGGGCACTGAAGCTTTCTTT. Residues: CASSQSREGTEAFF.

The chain joins TRBV10-3 to TRBJ2-1, with D unclear. Germline V gives CDR1 ENHRY, CDR2 SYGVKD. The V gene lost 3 bases and the J gene lost 6 bases, with 12 bases spanning the gap. The CDR3 is made up of 14 amino acids. CDR3 sequence reads: CAISEPDPGNEQFF. CDR3 DNA: TGTGCCATCAGTGAACCCGACCCGGGCAATGAGCAGTTCTTC.

The chain combines TRBV27 with TRBJ1-1; TRBD1 matches 8 bases. The germline V gene encodes CDR1 MNHEY and CDR2 SMNVEV (reference sequence). Trimming removed 6 bases from V and 0 bases from J; junction bases left unmatched: 0. CDR3 size: 13 residues. CDR3 sequence: CASRDRVNTEAFF. The CDR3, as DNA: TGTGCCAGCAGGGACAGGGTGAACACTGAAGCTTTCTTT.

This clone was recorded once. The J gene is TRBJ2-7, the V gene TRBV28, with 9 nucleotides matching TRBD1. The CDR3 is 15 residues long. The germline CDR1 and CDR2 sequences are MDHEN and SYDVKM. V was pared by 5 bases and J by 2 bases, with 7 bases of the junction left unmatched. CDR3 residues: CASSQPGTGTYEQYF. The CDR3 coding sequence is TGTGCCAGCAGTCAACCCGGGACAGGGACCTACGAGCAGTACTTC.

In this sample, this clone turned up a few times. The chain couples TRBV4-2 to TRBJ1-1; D unresolved. Deletions cut 1 base from V and 9 bases from J, with 18 bases between. CDR1 is LGHNA and CDR2 is YNFKEQ in the germline V gene. The CDR3 is 15 residues long. CDR3 sequence (DNA): TGTGCCAGCAGCCAAGTAGGAGGGCAGGTCAAAAAAGCTTTCTTT. Translated, it gives CASSQVGGQVKKAFF.

Turning to this clone: One junction end does not reproduce the germline sequence, and a read error may be involved. This chain uses TRBV7-7 with TRBJ2-1; D is ambiguous. The length of the CDR3 is 15 residues. Germline CDR1 and CDR2: SSHAT and FNYEAQ (reference sequence). The DNA for the CDR3 is TGTGCTAGCAGCTTAGAGGCAGGACCCTACAATGAGCAGTTCTTC. This translates into CASSLEAGPYNEQFF.

The chain uses TRBV6-5 and TRBJ2-5; 8 bases are a match to TRBD2. Germline V gives CDR1 MNHEY, CDR2 SVGAGI. The CDR3 contains 14 residues. V was clipped by 7 bases and J by 6 bases; unmatched bases: 10. CDR3 nucleotide sequence: TGTGCCAGCACCGCGCGGGGGGCTGGTAAGACCCAGTACTTC. Residues: CASTARGAGKTQYF.

The V call is TRBV4-2, the J call TRBJ1-5; TRBD1 might be the D (5 bases). This CDR3 comprises 18 residues. V was clipped by 0 bases and J by 6 bases, with 21 bases between them. Germline loops: CDR1 LGHNA, CDR2 YNFKEQ. The CDR3 sequence is CASSQDRALQGDLQPQHF. In DNA, the CDR3 is TGTGCCAGCAGCCAAGATAGGGCTTTGCAGGGCGATCTTCAGCCCCAGCATTTT.

The V call is TRBV19, the J call TRBJ1-5, with 7 bases aligning to TRBD1. Trimming removed 6 bases from V and 5 bases from J; junction bases left unmatched: 4. Germline lookup yields CDR1 LNHDA and CDR2 SQIVND (reference sequence). This CDR3 is 13 amino acids long. The CDR3 nucleotides read TGTGCCAGTAGCCCGGGACAGTATCAGCCCCAGCATTTT. Protein sequence: CASSPGQYQPQHF.

The chain links TRBV5-1 to TRBJ2-4; TRBD1 is a possible D gene (6 bases). The CDR3 has 13 residues. V was clipped by 1 base and J by 5 bases, with 7 bases between them. Germline assignment: CDR1 SGHRS and CDR2 YFSETQ. This CDR3 is CASSLNRENIQYF. CDR3 nucleotides: TGCGCCAGCAGCTTGAACAGGGAAAACATTCAGTACTTC.

In its sample, this clone was seen once. The J gene is TRBJ2-3, the V gene TRBV6-4; TRBD2 matches 10 bases. Germline lookup yields CDR1 MRHNA and CDR2 SNTAGT. The V and J ends lost 3 bases and 6 bases, in that order; junction bases with no gene match: 3. The CDR3 has 14 amino acids. The CDR3 DNA is TGTGCCAGCAGTGATACTAGCGGGGCGGATACGCAGTATTTT. This sequence encodes CASSDTSGADTQYF.

V usage is TRBV30 and J usage is TRBJ1-5; 8 bases map to TRBD1. With 3 bases clipped from V and 0 bases from J, the junction kept 1 base outside the gene matches. The CDR3 totals 14 residues. The germline V gene encodes CDR1 GTSNPN and CDR2 SVGIG (reference sequence). The CDR3 spells CAWRDRGSNQPQHF. For the CDR3, the DNA is TGTGCCTGGAGAGACAGGGGTAGCAATCAGCCCCAGCATTTT.

The V call is TRBV6-1, the J call TRBJ2-1; D gene uncertain. Trimming stripped 0 bases from V and 5 bases from J, with 8 bases between. Germline V gene data show CDR1 as MNHNS and CDR2 as SASEGT. This CDR3 spans 14 amino acids. The DNA of the CDR3 is TGTGCCAGCAGTGAAGCGCCTGGGGACAATGAGCAGTTCTTC. This gives the protein CASSEAPGDNEQFF.

The chain links TRBV7-9 to TRBJ1-1; D call uncertain. V lost 9 bases and J lost 11, with 19 bases in between. Per germline, CDR1 SEHNR and CDR2 FQNEAQ (reference sequence). CDR3 length: 12 residues. CDR3 bases: TGTGCCAGTGACCATACGGGTACGGGGGCTTTCTTT. As protein: CASDHTGTGAFF.

This clone was recorded a few times. The rearrangement links TRBV9 to TRBJ1-1, with D maybe TRBD1 (5 bases). Trimming left V 2 bases short and J 3 bases short, with 11 bases between. Germline CDR1 is SGDLS and CDR2 is YYNGEE. The CDR3 is 14 amino acids. CDR3 nucleotide sequence: TGTGCCAGCAGCGTGGGACTAATGCACACTGAAGCTTTCTTT. Translated: CASSVGLMHTEAFF.